This is a list of T cell receptor beta chains from one sample in a study of blood T cells in healthy people across ages. TCRdb redid the calling of the 5' RACE reads with MiXCR, one entry per CDR3 protein. The table lists under 800,000 distinct CDR3 sequences, roughly 43% of them singletons. Material: blood. These receptors all come from a woman aged 60-75 years in good health. The conserved cysteine and the conserved F or W are not part of the CDR3 here.

v_gene: TRBV10-3
CDR3aa: AISESPSGGRNEQF

v_gene: TRBV7-2
CDR3aa: ASSLGGLAGRYEQY

v_gene: TRBV28
CDR3aa: ASSFGRREQY

v_gene: TRBV7-3
CDR3aa: ASSLEGQVDEQY

v_gene: TRBV7-2
CDR3aa: ASSLRRDSYNEQF

v_gene: TRBV2
CDR3aa: ASSEEWVATNEKLF

v_gene: TRBV7-2
CDR3aa: ASSRTGAELSYT

v_gene: TRBV4-2
CDR3aa: ASSQDLSSQGGNTIY

v_gene: TRBV10-3
CDR3aa: AISESQSGAQETQY

v_gene: TRBV6-4
CDR3aa: ASSVVSGADTQY

v_gene: TRBV4-2
CDR3aa: ASSQGADFTEAF

v_gene: TRBV29-1
CDR3aa: SVVGLQETQY

v_gene: TRBV27
CDR3aa: ASSSTGFNNEQF

v_gene: TRBV3-1
CDR3aa: ASRLSNDPTSKF

v_gene: TRBV6-2/TRBV6-3
CDR3aa: ASSGFQGASYNEQF

v_gene: TRBV7-2
CDR3aa: ASSQAARREQF

v_gene: TRBV12-3/TRBV12-4
CDR3aa: ASSFPGLSTDTQY

v_gene: TRBV2
CDR3aa: ASRPGTGGLNEQF

v_gene: TRBV7-9
CDR3aa: ASSWYQREDNEQF

v_gene: TRBV20-1
CDR3aa: SARPLERGSGIQETQY

v_gene: TRBV20-1
CDR3aa: SAKRQGAIGDTQY

v_gene: TRBV4-2
CDR3aa: ASSLSEKEETQY

v_gene: TRBV27
CDR3aa: ASSPSGPEYSEQF

v_gene: TRBV18
CDR3aa: ASSPPLGKPYNEQF

v_gene: TRBV29-1
CDR3aa: SVGYLAGGGDTQY

v_gene: TRBV12-3/TRBV12-4
CDR3aa: ASSTTGGMGEQY

v_gene: TRBV20-1
CDR3aa: SAIVGNYNEQF

v_gene: TRBV20-1
CDR3aa: SARDAGKNTEAF

v_gene: TRBV20-1
CDR3aa: SAFRTGGGQPQH